The 4 T cell receptor beta chains given below trace back to one sample, sequenced in a study of regulatory T cells in long-lasting Graves disease. Time point described: newly diagnosed GD, antithyroid drugs for less than 3 months. The TCR library used RNA extracted from PBMCs. Arm-PCR of CDR3 regions and iRepertoire HTBI primers were the basis on which TCR beta libraries were built. One entry per CDR3 protein results from TCRdb running MiXCR on the multiplex PCR reads. This sample carries roughly 500,000 distinct CDR3 sequences, about 13% of them seen once, and the ten largest clones take 10%. In addition, the sample was reused for a study of T cells in Graves' hyperthyroidism and ophthalmopathy.

The input for sequencing was peripheral blood mononuclear cells (PBMCs), taken at new diagnosis, from a patient treated with antithyroid drugs. These receptors were taken from a young man with Graves disease.

The chain is built from TRBV6-2 or TRBV6-3 and TRBJ2-1; D ambiguous. CDR1 and CDR2 (germline): MNHEY, SVGEGT. The CDR3 sequence is 13 residues long. With 6 bases removed from V and 3 bases from J, the gap between germline ends came to 9 bases. The DNA of the CDR3 is TGTGCCAGCAGACGAACAGACTACAATGAGCAGTTCTTC. This sequence encodes CASRRTDYNEQFF.

The chain is built from TRBV20-1 and TRBJ2-7, with TRBD1 as a possible D gene (5 bases). The CDR3 contains 13 residues. V shed 3 bases and J shed 5 bases, with 14 bases lying between them. Germline-derived CDR1 and CDR2 are DFQATT and SNEGSKA (reference sequence). CDR3 amino acids: CSASKNRNNEQYF. CDR3 nucleotide sequence: TGCAGTGCTAGCAAGAACAGGAACAACGAGCAGTACTTC.

This clonotype was picked up many times. V usage is TRBV27 and J usage is TRBJ2-5; 8 positions agree with TRBD1. Per the germline V gene, CDR1 is MNHEY and CDR2 is SMNVEV (reference sequence). This CDR3 is 16 amino acids long. J was trimmed by 3 bases and V by 5 bases; bases with no gene match: 11. CDR3 in amino acids: CASSPLWTGRKETQYF. In DNA form, the CDR3 reads TGTGCCAGCAGTCCACTTTGGACAGGGCGTAAAGAGACCCAGTACTTC.

This clonotype has a handful of counts. In DNA form, the CDR3 reads TGTGCCAGCAGCCAAAGAGCCAGCGGGAACACCGGGGAGCTGTTTTTT. Encoded protein: CASSQRASGNTGELFF. The V gene is TRBV14, the J gene TRBJ2-2; maybe TRBD2 (5 bases). This CDR3 has 16 residues. V dropped 2 bases and J dropped 1 base, with 11 bases sitting between them. Germline V gene data show CDR1 as SGHDN and CDR2 as FVKESK.